Listed below are T cell receptor beta chains from one sample, sequenced in a study of blood T cells in healthy people across ages. MiXCR was run by TCRdb on the 5' RACE reads, yielding one entry per CDR3 protein. The sample has 760,000 or so distinct CDR3 sequences; roughly 25% are singletons. The data also belong to a second study, concerning T cells of mothers and their children.

Sequencing was carried out using blood. The source of these receptors is a boy between 10 and 17 years old in good health. Each CDR3 is given with its conserved first and last residue. D genes are given only for firm matches. Only some rows state a clone size, as once, few, many or a class for expanded clones.

j_gene,v_gene,d_gene,abundance,CDR3aa,CDR3nt
TRBJ2-7,TRBV7-2,TRBD1,few,CASSFRDRGPYEQYF,TGTGCCAGCAGCTTCCGGGACAGGGGGCCTTATGAGCAGTACTTC
TRBJ1-6,TRBV4-3,NA,NA,CASSQDVSSSYNSPLHF,TGCGCCAGCAGCCAAGACGTCTCGAGCTCCTATAATTCACCCCTCCACTTT
TRBJ2-7,TRBV5-1,NA,few,CASTNLNNEQYF,TGCGCCAGCACTAACCTCAACAACGAGCAGTACTTC
TRBJ1-4,TRBV20-1,NA,few,CSATAGGAGEKLFF,TGCAGTGCTACGGCCGGGGGGGCTGGAGAAAAACTGTTTTTT
TRBJ2-1,TRBV3-1,NA,few,CASSQDLRLWEYNEQFF,TGTGCCAGCAGCCAAGATCTCCGACTTTGGGAGTACAATGAGCAGTTCTTC
TRBJ2-1,TRBV29-1,NA,few,CSVGLSGYNEQFF,TGCAGCGTTGGGCTTTCGGGCTACAATGAGCAGTTCTTC
TRBJ1-4,TRBV29-1,TRBD1,few,CSVGDRGRKLFF,TGCAGCGTTGGGGACAGGGGGCGAAAACTGTTTTTT
TRBJ2-7,TRBV9,TRBD1,NA,CASSQSGQGSYEQYF,TGTGCCAGCAGTCAATCGGGACAGGGGTCGTACGAGCAGTACTTC
TRBJ1-2,TRBV29-1,NA,NA,CSVEPSRGSNYGYTF,TGCAGCGTTGAACCATCTCGGGGGTCTAACTATGGCTACACCTTC
TRBJ2-3,TRBV11-2,NA,few,CASSLGPGVEYF,TGTGCCAGCAGCTTAGGGCCGGGCGTGGAGTATTTT
TRBJ2-1,TRBV7-9,TRBD2,few,CASSPRLANEQFF,TGTGCCAGCAGCCCAAGACTAGCGAATGAGCAGTTCTTC
TRBJ1-5,TRBV24-1,NA,NA,CATSDGTGKASNQPQHF,TGTGCCACCAGTGATGGTACAGGGAAAGCAAGCAATCAGCCCCAGCATTTT
TRBJ1-4,TRBV29-1,NA,NA,CSVGVGGNEKLFF,TGCAGCGTTGGAGTAGGGGGGAATGAAAAACTGTTTTTT
TRBJ1-2,TRBV9,NA,NA,CASSARDGDTSYGYTF,TGTGCCAGCAGCGCCCGGGACGGGGACACTAGCTATGGCTACACCTTC
TRBJ2-1,TRBV4-1,NA,NA,CASSQATGLPYNEQFF,TGCGCCAGCAGCCAAGCAACGGGGCTTCCCTACAATGAGCAGTTCTTC
TRBJ2-5,TRBV6-2/TRBV6-3,NA,NA,CASSYRVKETQYF,TGTGCCAGCAGTTACAGGGTAAAAGAGACCCAGTACTTC
TRBJ2-1,TRBV5-1,TRBD1,NA,CASSSTGGSGEQFF,TGCGCCAGCAGCTCCACAGGGGGGTCGGGTGAGCAGTTCTTC
TRBJ2-1,TRBV7-9,NA,NA,CASSPRSRTNEQFF,TGTGCCAGCAGCCCCAGGTCCCGGACCAATGAGCAGTTCTTC
TRBJ1-2,TRBV28,NA,NA,CASLGGYGYTF,TGTGCCAGCCTTGGGGGATATGGCTACACCTTC
TRBJ2-1,TRBV19,TRBD2,few,CASSSNRDYTYNEQFF,TGTGCCAGTAGTAGCAACCGGGACTACACCTACAATGAGCAGTTCTTC
TRBJ1-4,TRBV27,NA,NA,CASRGLNEKLFF,TGTGCCAGCAGGGGCCTCAATGAAAAACTGTTTTTT
TRBJ2-3,TRBV3-1,NA,many,CASSQEWGGTDTQYF,TGTGCCAGCAGCCAAGAGTGGGGCGGGACAGATACGCAGTATTTT
TRBJ2-7,TRBV5-1,TRBD1,many,CASTLDRGGEQYF,TGCGCCAGCACCTTAGACAGGGGAGGCGAGCAGTACTTC
TRBJ2-5,TRBV7-2,TRBD2,NA,CASSWTSGGALYQETQYF,TGTGCCAGCAGCTGGACTAGCGGGGGGGCCTTGTACCAAGAGACCCAGTACTTC
TRBJ2-5,TRBV12-3/TRBV12-4,NA,NA,CASSYLRDGETQYF,TGTGCCAGCAGTTACCTCCGGGACGGGGAGACCCAGTACTTC
TRBJ2-5,TRBV2,NA,few,CASSWYRKETQYF,TGTGCCAGCAGTTGGTACAGAAAAGAGACCCAGTACTTC